A single sample gave rise to the 21 T cell receptor beta chains below, sequenced in a study of blood T cell repertoires in COVID-19. Repertoires were generated with immunoSEQ multiplex PCR, while TCRdb's copy carries only in-frame clones and drops some. The sample holds under 300,000 clones; around 80% are singletons and the top ten take approximately 2%. The source material was peripheral blood. These receptors all come from a man aged 35-49 years who had recovered from COVID-19.

The chain uses TRBV12-5 and TRBJ2-5, with D perhaps matching TRBD2 (6 bases). Between the trimmed V and J ends, which lost 6 bases and 5 bases, there was a span of 19 bases. The CDR3 spans 15 residues. The germline V gene has CDR1 LGHNT and CDR2 FRNRAP. DNA of the CDR3: TGTGCTAGTGGGGAGGGACTCCCCCTCGGGGAGACCCAGTACTTC. Translating it yields CASGEGLPLGETQYF.

The chain has TRBV7-7 and TRBJ2-3; the match to TRBD2 covers 8 bases. The CDR3 is 15 amino acids. Germline CDR1 and CDR2: SSHAT and FNYEAQ (reference sequence). With V trimmed by 2 bases and J by 3 bases, 4 bases remained unmatched. CDR3: CASSLLAGQTDTQYF. The CDR3, as DNA: TGTGCCAGCAGCTTATTAGCGGGACAAACAGATACGCAGTATTTT.

V is TRBV7-2 and J is TRBJ2-1; 11 bases agree with TRBD2. The CDR3 has 15 residues. The germline V gene has CDR1 SGHTA and CDR2 FQGNSA. With 4 bases clipped from V and 12 bases from J, the junction kept 11 bases outside the gene matches. The CDR3 sequence: CASSSRNSGGARQFF. The CDR3, as DNA: TGTGCCAGCAGCTCCCGTAATAGCGGGGGGGCCCGGCAGTTCTTC.

A word on this clone: Other nucleotide sequences from this sample produce the same CDR3. The chain uses TRBV6-5 and TRBJ1-1, with D unclear. CDR1 and CDR2 from the germline V gene are MNHEY and SVGAGI. The CDR3 runs 13 residues. The germline V and J ends were trimmed by 6 bases and 1 base, with 9 bases remaining between them. In DNA, the CDR3 is TGTGCCAGCAGCCCCCGGTGGAACACTGAAGCTTTCTTT. Translating it yields CASSPRWNTEAFF.

This rearrangement joins TRBV6-1 to TRBJ2-7; perhaps TRBD2 as D (5 bases). This CDR3 is built from 14 residues. V dropped 3 bases and J dropped 3 bases, with 12 bases sitting between them. Germline assignment: CDR1 MNHNS and CDR2 SASEGT. This CDR3 is CASSDEGPSYEQYF. In nucleotides, the CDR3 is TGTGCCAGCAGTGACGAGGGCCCCAGCTACGAGCAGTACTTC.

V gene TRBV7-2 combines with J gene TRBJ2-7; a possible D gene is TRBD1 (6 bases). V was cut by 5 bases and J by 0 bases, with 11 bases left in between. CDR1 and CDR2 from the germline V gene are SGHTA and FQGNSA. The CDR3 covers 14 residues. CDR3: CASSPRQDSYEQYF. As DNA, the CDR3 is TGTGCCAGCAGCCCCAGACAGGACTCCTACGAGCAGTACTTC.

The chain has TRBV12-5 and TRBJ2-1, with 9 bases fitting TRBD2. V was clipped by 1 base and J by 8 bases; unmatched bases: 12. The germline CDR1 and CDR2 sequences are LGHNT and FRNRAP. CDR3 length: 17 residues. The DNA for the CDR3 is TGTGCTAGTGGTTTGGACCGGACGGTAGCGGGAGTCTATGAGCAGTTCTTC. Its protein product is CASGLDRTVAGVYEQFF. The complete variable domain, with remaining parts taken from reference TRBV12-5 and TRBJ2-1, reads DARVTQTPRHKVTEMGQEVTMRCQPILGHNTVFWYRQTMMQGLELLAYFRNRAPLDDSGMPKDRFSAEMPDATLATLKIQPSEPRDSAVYFCASGLDRTVAGVYEQFFGPGTRLTVL.

This chain joins TRBV7-9 and TRBJ2-6, with D perhaps TRBD1 (6 bases). The germline V gene has CDR1 SEHNR and CDR2 FQNEAQ (reference sequence). This CDR3 comprises 18 residues. Trimming stripped 5 bases from V and 1 base from J, with 18 bases between. This CDR3 is CASSGLQGLVSGANVLTF. DNA for the CDR3: TGTGCCAGCAGCGGTTTACAGGGTTTAGTGTCTGGGGCCAACGTCCTGACTTTC. Looking up the rest from reference TRBV7-9 and TRBJ2-6 gives the full variable domain: DTGVSQNPRHKITKRGQNVTFRCDPISEHNRLYWYRQTLGQGPEFLTYFQNEAQLEKSRLLSDRFSAERPKGSFSTLEIQRTEQGDSAMYLCASSGLQGLVSGANVLTFGAGSRLTVL.

The chain has TRBV2 and TRBJ1-4; D unresolved. Germline CDR1 SNHLY, CDR2 FYNNEI. The CDR3 length is 16 residues. Between the trimmed V and J ends, which lost 2 bases and 1 base, there was a span of 11 bases. CDR3 nucleotides: TGTGCCAGCAGTGAAATTGGTTTCGGAACTAATGAAAAACTGTTTTTT. Its translation: CASSEIGFGTNEKLFF.

This clone was observed at least ten times. The chain links TRBV5-5 to TRBJ2-5; a possible D gene is TRBD2 (5 bases). V lost 4 bases and J 12 bases, leaving 13 bases between the germline ends. Germline V lookup: CDR1 SGHKS, CDR2 YYEKEE (reference sequence). This CDR3 has 11 residues. The CDR3 here is CASSEGLDEYF. CDR3 sequence (DNA): TGTGCCAGCAGCGAAGGACTGGATGAGTACTTC.

The V gene is TRBV25-1, the J gene TRBJ2-1; TRBD1 aligns across 7 bases. The length of the CDR3 is 16 residues. CDR1 and CDR2 (germline): MGHDK, SYGVNS. V lost 3 bases to trimming and J lost 0 bases; unmatched junction nucleotides: 5. The CDR3 is CASSDNRGSSYNEQFF. CDR3 nucleotide sequence: TGTGCCAGCAGTGATAACAGGGGCAGCTCCTACAATGAGCAGTTCTTC.

This chain uses TRBV11-2 with TRBJ2-1; D is unclear. The CDR3 has 13 amino acids. Between the trimmed V and J ends, which lost 6 bases and 9 bases, there was a span of 15 bases. Germline V gene lookup returns CDR1 SGHAT and CDR2 FQNNGV. In DNA, the CDR3 is TGTGCCAGCAGATACGACATCTTCCGTGAGCAGTTCTTC. This encodes CASRYDIFREQFF.

The chain couples TRBV12-3 or TRBV12-4 to TRBJ1-3; D unclear. Deletions cut 7 bases from V and 1 base from J, with 8 bases between. The CDR3 totals 13 residues. CDR3: CASTRESGNTIYF. Here the CDR3 DNA reads TGTGCCAGCACCCGCGAATCTGGAAACACCATATATTTT.

This clone was seen more than once but under ten times. The rearrangement joins TRBV4-3 to TRBJ2-7, with 7 nucleotides matching TRBD1. V lost 1 base and J lost 3; bases outside the gene matches: 6. CDR3 length equals 15 residues. In germline, CDR1 is LGHNA, CDR2 YSLEER. In DNA form, the CDR3 reads TGCGCCAGCAGCCAAGTAACAGGGGAGTACTACGAGCAGTACTTC. It is translated as CASSQVTGEYYEQYF.

The rearrangement links TRBV4-1 to TRBJ1-1; tentatively, D is TRBD1 (5 bases). The V end lost 4 bases, the J end lost 4 bases, and 22 bases lay between the germline ends. The germline gives CDR1 MGHRA, CDR2 YSYEKL. This CDR3 is built from 17 residues. The CDR3 sequence is CASSRWWTHLGRTEAFF. In nucleotides, the CDR3 is TGCGCCAGCAGCCGGTGGTGGACACACCTCGGGCGCACTGAAGCTTTCTTT.

The CDR3: CAWSVRRGPEKLFF. The CDR3, as DNA: TGTGCCTGGAGTGTTCGAAGGGGGCCTGAAAAACTGTTTTTT. This chain joins TRBV30 and TRBJ1-4; 7 bases match TRBD1. Germline trimming cut 0 bases from V and 7 bases from J; bases unmatched to any gene: 5. The germline gives CDR1 GTSNPN, CDR2 SVGIG (reference sequence). The CDR3 consists of 14 residues.

The V gene is TRBV5-6, the J gene TRBJ1-2, with TRBD1 identical over 10 bases. CDR3 length equals 15 residues. V lost 4 bases to trimming and J lost 7 bases; unmatched junction nucleotides: 10. The germline V gene has CDR1 SGHDT and CDR2 YYEEEE. CDR3 sequence reads: CASSPGTGDEGGYTF. DNA of the CDR3: TGTGCCAGCAGCCCCGGGACAGGGGATGAGGGTGGCTACACCTTC.

The chain is built from TRBV7-9 and TRBJ2-7; TRBD2 agrees at 15 bases. V lost 3 bases and J lost 7; bases outside the gene matches: 4. There are 15 residues in the CDR3. Germline-derived CDR1 and CDR2 are SEHNR and FQNEAQ (reference sequence). The CDR3 DNA reads as TGTGCCAGCAGCTTCAAGGGACTAGCGGGGGGTGAGCAGTACTTC. It encodes CASSFKGLAGGEQYF.

This clone was observed a handful of times. This chain links TRBV4-3 with TRBJ2-2; 9 bases line up with TRBD2. The germline gives CDR1 LGHNA, CDR2 YSLEER. This CDR3 has 17 amino acids. J gave up 7 bases and V 2 bases, and 11 bases lay outside the gene matches. CDR3 in amino acids: CASSQYAAGGLSGELFF. The CDR3, as DNA: TGCGCCAGCAGCCAATACGCGGCGGGGGGGCTCAGCGGGGAGCTGTTTTTT.

This clone has just one count. The chain uses TRBV10-1 and TRBJ1-1; D is uncertain. Germline CDR1 reads WNHNN; CDR2 reads SYGVQD (reference sequence). The CDR3 is 13 residues long. Trimming took 6 bases from V and 3 from J, leaving 11 bases between them. CDR3 nucleotide sequence: TGCGCCAGCAGACAGTCTCAGTACACTGAAGCTTTCTTT. Encoded protein: CASRQSQYTEAFF.

The V and J genes are TRBV2 and TRBJ2-1, with D tentatively TRBD1 (5 bases). Germline V CDR1 and CDR2: SNHLY, FYNNEI. The V and J ends lost 8 bases and 5 bases respectively, with 19 bases between them. This CDR3 is built from 15 residues. The CDR3 nucleotides read TGTGCCAGCGACTTCCAGGGCATTGGAGACAATGAGCAGTTCTTC. It encodes CASDFQGIGDNEQFF.